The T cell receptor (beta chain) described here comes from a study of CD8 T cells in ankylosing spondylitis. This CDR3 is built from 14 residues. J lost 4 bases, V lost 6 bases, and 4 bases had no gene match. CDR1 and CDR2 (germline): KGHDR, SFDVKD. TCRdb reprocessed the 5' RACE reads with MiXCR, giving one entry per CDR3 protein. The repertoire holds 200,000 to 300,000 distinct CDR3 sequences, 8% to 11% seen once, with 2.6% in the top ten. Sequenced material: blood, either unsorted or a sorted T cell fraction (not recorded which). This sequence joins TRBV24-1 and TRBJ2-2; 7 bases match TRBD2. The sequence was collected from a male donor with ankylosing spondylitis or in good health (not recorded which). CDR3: CATSSTGGTGELFF. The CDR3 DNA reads TGTGCCACCAGTTCGACGGGAGGCACCGGGGAGCTGTTTTTT.